The rows below give T cell receptor beta chains drawn from one sample of a study of shared clonotypes between healthy human individuals. Some clones are missing from TCRdb's copy, which holds only in-frame ones; the method was immunoSEQ multiplex PCR. This sample has 500,000 or so clones, with 90% to 96% found just once. The sequenced sample consisted of naive CD4+ T cells sorted from blood. The source is a woman between 25 and 40 years old in good health. Both conserved end residues are part of each CDR3. Fields, in order: D gene, clone size, J gene, V gene, CDR3 DNA, CDR3 protein. A D gene is named only where the DNA matches it firmly. Clone size appears in some rows only: once, few, many, or a class for an expanded clone.

d_gene: TRBD2
abundance: NA
j_gene: TRBJ2-5
v_gene: TRBV5-1
CDR3nt: TGCGCCAGCACCCTAGCGGGAGTGAAAGAGACCCAGTACTTC
CDR3aa: CASTLAGVKETQYF

d_gene: NA
abundance: NA
j_gene: TRBJ1-1
v_gene: TRBV5-1
CDR3nt: TGCGCCAGCAGCTCTGCAGCACCTAACACTGAAGCTTTCTTT
CDR3aa: CASSSAAPNTEAFF

d_gene: TRBD1
abundance: NA
j_gene: TRBJ2-5
v_gene: TRBV6-1
CDR3nt: TGTGCCAGCAGGTTAACAGGGGGCAGTCAGGAGACCCAGTACTTC
CDR3aa: CASRLTGGSQETQYF

d_gene: NA
abundance: NA
j_gene: TRBJ2-7
v_gene: TRBV11-2
CDR3nt: TGTGCCAGCAGCTTAATGCGGAGCTCCTACGAGCAGTACTTC
CDR3aa: CASSLMRSSYEQYF

d_gene: NA
abundance: NA
j_gene: TRBJ1-1
v_gene: TRBV19
CDR3nt: TGTGCCAGTAGTTCAGGTTTGAACACTGAAGCTTTCTTT
CDR3aa: CASSSGLNTEAFF

d_gene: TRBD1
abundance: NA
j_gene: TRBJ2-7
v_gene: TRBV10-3
CDR3nt: TGTGCCATCAGTCTCGGGACAGGGGGCTCCTACGAGCAGTACTTC
CDR3aa: CAISLGTGGSYEQYF

d_gene: TRBD2
abundance: NA
j_gene: TRBJ2-7
v_gene: TRBV6-5
CDR3nt: TGTGCCAGCAGTTACACCGCGGGAGACTACGAGCAGTACTTC
CDR3aa: CASSYTAGDYEQYF

d_gene: TRBD2
abundance: NA
j_gene: TRBJ2-1
v_gene: TRBV6-4
CDR3nt: TGTGCCAGCCAGGAGCGGGAGAACGGGAATGAGCAGTTCTTC
CDR3aa: CASQERENGNEQFF

d_gene: TRBD2
abundance: NA
j_gene: TRBJ2-7
v_gene: TRBV6-5
CDR3nt: TGTGCCAGCGGGACTAGCGGCTACGAGCAGTACTTC
CDR3aa: CASGTSGYEQYF

d_gene: NA
abundance: NA
j_gene: TRBJ2-7
v_gene: TRBV5-1
CDR3nt: TGCGCCAGCACCCCCCCGCCGGGACGCTCCTACGAGCAGTACTTC
CDR3aa: CASTPPPGRSYEQYF

d_gene: NA
abundance: NA
j_gene: TRBJ2-3
v_gene: TRBV27
CDR3nt: TGTGCCAGCAGTTGGCTCGGGCCAAGAAGCACAGATACGCAGTATTTT
CDR3aa: CASSWLGPRSTDTQYF

d_gene: NA
abundance: NA
j_gene: TRBJ2-1
v_gene: TRBV9
CDR3nt: TGTGCCAGCAGCCCTGACAGCTATGAGCAGTTCTTC
CDR3aa: CASSPDSYEQFF

d_gene: NA
abundance: NA
j_gene: TRBJ2-7
v_gene: TRBV4-1
CDR3nt: TGCGCCAGCGGACGGACTGATTCCTACGAGCAGTACTTC
CDR3aa: CASGRTDSYEQYF

d_gene: NA
abundance: once
j_gene: TRBJ2-1
v_gene: TRBV29-1
CDR3nt: TGCAGCGTTGAACTAGCTCATGAGCAGTTCTTC
CDR3aa: CSVELAHEQFF

d_gene: NA
abundance: NA
j_gene: TRBJ2-7
v_gene: TRBV5-1
CDR3nt: TGCGCCAGCAGCTCCGTTTGGCCCCCCTACGAGCAGTACTTC
CDR3aa: CASSSVWPPYEQYF

d_gene: NA
abundance: NA
j_gene: TRBJ2-3
v_gene: TRBV6-6
CDR3nt: TGTGCCAGCAGTTACTCTAGGGCCAGGGGAGGAGATACGCAGTATTTT
CDR3aa: CASSYSRARGGDTQYF

d_gene: NA
abundance: NA
j_gene: TRBJ2-5
v_gene: TRBV28
CDR3nt: TGTGCCAGCAGTCCTCCGGGACCCATTGCCTACTTGACCCAGTACTTC
CDR3aa: CASSPPGPIAYLTQYF

d_gene: NA
abundance: NA
j_gene: TRBJ2-3
v_gene: TRBV19
CDR3nt: TGTGCCAGTAGTATGCAGGGGTCAAATACGCAGTATTTT
CDR3aa: CASSMQGSNTQYF

d_gene: TRBD1
abundance: NA
j_gene: TRBJ2-2
v_gene: TRBV19
CDR3nt: TGTGCCAGTATTGGACTTCTTGGCCCGAACAGGGGGCTGGGGGAGCTGTTTTTT
CDR3aa: CASIGLLGPNRGLGELFF

d_gene: NA
abundance: NA
j_gene: TRBJ1-6
v_gene: TRBV19
CDR3nt: TGTGCCAGTAGCATCGGGGGCAGGAATTCACCCCTCCACTTT
CDR3aa: CASSIGGRNSPLHF

d_gene: TRBD2
abundance: NA
j_gene: TRBJ2-7
v_gene: TRBV29-1
CDR3nt: TGCAGCGTTAAGGGGGGAGCGGGAGGATCTTACGAGCAGTACTTC
CDR3aa: CSVKGGAGGSYEQYF

d_gene: NA
abundance: NA
j_gene: TRBJ1-5
v_gene: TRBV6-6
CDR3nt: TGTGCCAGCACCGGCAGCAATAGCAATCAGCCCCAGCATTTT
CDR3aa: CASTGSNSNQPQHF

d_gene: NA
abundance: NA
j_gene: TRBJ2-3
v_gene: TRBV29-1
CDR3nt: TGCAGCGTTGCAGTTTCCGACACAGATACGCAGTATTTT
CDR3aa: CSVAVSDTDTQYF

d_gene: TRBD2
abundance: once
j_gene: TRBJ2-7
v_gene: TRBV6-5
CDR3nt: TGTGCCAGCAGTAGCCCGGGACTAGCGGACTACGAGCAGTACTTC
CDR3aa: CASSSPGLADYEQYF

d_gene: NA
abundance: NA
j_gene: TRBJ1-4
v_gene: TRBV5-6
CDR3nt: TGTGCCAGCAGCCACTCAGGTACGGGAGAAAAACTGTTTTTT
CDR3aa: CASSHSGTGEKLFF

d_gene: NA
abundance: NA
j_gene: TRBJ2-3
v_gene: TRBV28
CDR3nt: TGTGCCAGCAGTTCCCAAGGCACAGATACGCAGTATTTT
CDR3aa: CASSSQGTDTQYF

d_gene: NA
abundance: NA
j_gene: TRBJ2-7
v_gene: TRBV7-9
CDR3nt: TGTGCCAGCAGCTTCTTTTCCAGGGGGGTCAGCTCCTACGAGCAGTACTTC
CDR3aa: CASSFFSRGVSSYEQYF

d_gene: TRBD2
abundance: NA
j_gene: TRBJ2-4
v_gene: TRBV18
CDR3nt: TGTGCCAGCTCACCACCTAGCGGGAGGGCGGCCAAAAACATTCAGTACTTC
CDR3aa: CASSPPSGRAAKNIQYF

d_gene: TRBD1
abundance: NA
j_gene: TRBJ1-5
v_gene: TRBV6-5
CDR3nt: TGTGCCAGCAGTAAATGGGGACAGAATCAGCCCCAGCATTTT
CDR3aa: CASSKWGQNQPQHF

d_gene: NA
abundance: few
j_gene: TRBJ2-3
v_gene: TRBV5-1
CDR3nt: TGCGCCAGCAGCTTGGGGGCAGATACGCAGTATTTT
CDR3aa: CASSLGADTQYF

d_gene: NA
abundance: NA
j_gene: TRBJ2-3
v_gene: TRBV20-1
CDR3nt: TGCAGTGCTAGAGATGCCCCGCGTCAGTATTTT
CDR3aa: CSARDAPRQYF

d_gene: TRBD2
abundance: NA
j_gene: TRBJ2-1
v_gene: TRBV19
CDR3nt: TGTGCCAGTAGTACCGGGACTAGCGGAAACAATGAGCAGTTCTTC
CDR3aa: CASSTGTSGNNEQFF

d_gene: TRBD2
abundance: NA
j_gene: TRBJ2-7
v_gene: TRBV28
CDR3nt: TGTGCCAGCAAACCGCGACTAGCGGTGTTAGAGCAGTACTTC
CDR3aa: CASKPRLAVLEQYF

d_gene: TRBD1
abundance: NA
j_gene: TRBJ1-2
v_gene: TRBV28
CDR3nt: TGTGCCAGCAGTTTAGACAGGGTCTATGGCTACACCTTC
CDR3aa: CASSLDRVYGYTF